The 14 T cell receptor beta chains below all came from one sample that was sequenced in a study of spatial heterogeneity in lung cancer. Study-wide results and caveats: One measure, the expanded intratumoral alpha and beta TCR count, tracked tumor mutation counts.

Time point defined: sample taken at primary tumor resection. These receptors have no identified antigens. TCRdb passed the 5' RACE reads through MiXCR, listing each CDR3 protein once. The sample comprises roughly 4,700 distinct CDR3 sequences, around 30% of which are singletons, and approximately 16% rests with the top ten. Sequenced here: lung tumor tissue, sampled at surgery. All receptors come from a male donor with early-stage non-small cell lung cancer.

This clonotype is classed as medium-sized. The J gene is TRBJ2-3, the V gene TRBV28; D is unclear. Germline V CDR1 and CDR2: MDHEN, SYDVKM. V shed 6 bases and J shed 6 bases, with 10 bases lying between them. This CDR3 region has 12 residues. CDR3 coding DNA: TGTGCCAGCAGCCTCACGTGGGATACGCAGTATTTT. Residues: CASSLTWDTQYF.

The table lists this clonotype with a few counts. The V call is TRBV5-1, the J call TRBJ1-4; 9 bases match TRBD1. The CDR3 contains 14 residues. Germline V CDR1 and CDR2: SGHRS, YFSETQ. Trimming removed 4 bases from V and 8 bases from J; junction bases left unmatched: 6. This CDR3 is CASSRGQGGEKLFF. In DNA, the CDR3 is TGCGCCAGCAGCCGGGGACAGGGTGGAGAAAAACTGTTTTTT.

This clonotype was seen more than once but under ten times. V gene TRBV11-3 combines with J gene TRBJ2-7; 9 nucleotides match TRBD1. The length of the CDR3 is 14 residues. The germline CDR1 and CDR2 sequences are SGHNT and YENEEA. J gave up 1 base and V 5 bases, and 3 bases lay outside the gene matches. The CDR3 sequence is CASSPGQGSYEQYF. The CDR3 coding sequence is TGTGCCAGCAGCCCGGGACAGGGTTCCTACGAGCAGTACTTC. Using reference TRBV11-3 and TRBJ2-7 for the parts outside the CDR3, the full variable domain is EAGVVQSPRYKIIEKKQPVAFWCNPISGHNTLYWYLQNLGQGPELLIRYENEEAVDDSQLPKDRFSAERLKGVDSTLKIQPAELGDSAVYLCASSPGQGSYEQYFGPGTRLTVT.

The chain has TRBV25-1 and TRBJ1-3; D gene unclear. Germline CDR1 and CDR2: MGHDK and SYGVNS. The length of the CDR3 is 16 residues. V was pared by 0 bases and J by 0 bases, with 9 bases between. The CDR3 loop reads CASSEYSGSSGNTIYF. CDR3 DNA: TGTGCCAGCAGTGAATACAGCGGGAGCTCTGGAAACACCATATATTTT.

This clonotype ranks as medium-sized. The rearrangement joins TRBV28 to TRBJ2-1, with 9 bases aligning to TRBD1. V shed 11 bases, J shed 4 bases, and the junction held 9 bases outside the gene matches. The CDR3 totals 14 residues. CDR1 MDHEN and CDR2 SYDVKM come from the germline V gene. The DNA for the CDR3 is TGTGCCGGGCAACACAGGGGGCCTTACAATGAGCAGTTCTTC. Translating it yields CAGQHRGPYNEQFF. Full variable domain (outside the CDR3, taken from reference TRBV28 and TRBJ2-1): DVKVTQSSRYLVKRTGEKVFLECVQDMDHENMFWYRQDPGLGLRLIYFSYDVKMKEKGDIPEGYSVSREKKERFSLILESASTNQTSMYLCAGQHRGPYNEQFFGPGTRLTVL.

This chain links TRBV28 with TRBJ1-1; the match to TRBD1 covers 7 bases. Germline V gene lookup returns CDR1 MDHEN and CDR2 SYDVKM. The ends lost 3 bases at V and 5 bases at J; junction bases unmatched: 6. The CDR3 consists of 14 residues. The CDR3 coding sequence is TGTGCCAGCAGTTTGAGAGGGGGCCGGACTGAAGCTTTCTTT. Protein sequence: CASSLRGGRTEAFF. The variable domain in full, completed from reference TRBV28 and TRBJ1-1, reads DVKVTQSSRYLVKRTGEKVFLECVQDMDHENMFWYRQDPGLGLRLIYFSYDVKMKEKGDIPEGYSVSREKKERFSLILESASTNQTSMYLCASSLRGGRTEAFFGQGTRLTVV.

In this sample, this clonotype is hyperexpanded. The V gene is TRBV20-1, the J gene TRBJ2-3, with 10 bases that match TRBD2. Germline-derived CDR1 and CDR2 are DFQATT and SNEGSKA (reference sequence). Unmatched junction bases numbered 11, after V lost 5 bases and J lost 0 bases. The length of the CDR3 is 17 residues. The CDR3 spells CSAPSGSGRYSTDTQYF. As DNA, the CDR3 is TGCAGTGCTCCCTCGGGTAGCGGGAGGTATAGCACAGATACGCAGTATTTT.

This rearrangement joins TRBV7-8 to TRBJ2-7, with a possible D match to TRBD1 (6 bases). The CDR3 runs to 13 residues. The germline V and J ends were trimmed by 5 bases and 2 bases, with 10 bases remaining between them. Per the germline V gene, CDR1 is SGHVS and CDR2 is FQNEAQ. CDR3 DNA: TGTGCCAGCAGCCCATGGGACACCTACGAGCAGTACTTC. Translation: CASSPWDTYEQYF. The full variable domain, rest sourced from reference TRBV7-8 and TRBJ2-7, is GAGVSQSPRYKVAKRGQDVALRCDPISGHVSLFWYQQALGQGPEFLTYFQNEAQLDKSGLPSDRFFAERPEGSVSTLKIQRTQQEDSAVYLCASSPWDTYEQYFGPGTRLTVT.

In its sample, this clonotype is medium-sized. The gene calls are TRBV19 and TRBJ2-3; 7 bases align to TRBD1. The CDR3 consists of 12 residues. Losses at the gene ends were 6 bases for V and 6 bases for J; bases not matched to a gene: 3. Germline V gene sequence: CDR1 LNHDA, CDR2 SQIVND (reference sequence). The CDR3 coding sequence is TGTGCCAGTAGGACAGGGTGGGATACGCAGTATTTT. As protein: CASRTGWDTQYF.

This clonotype is termed medium-sized. This chain connects TRBV7-3 to TRBJ2-3, with D possibly TRBD2 on 6 matching bases. Germline-derived CDR1 and CDR2 are SGHTA and FQGTGA. This CDR3 has 15 amino acids. V lost 8 bases and J lost 5, with 20 bases in between. CDR3 bases: TGTGCCAGCTCCGAAGGGGCGGGGTGGGGAGATACGCAGTATTTT. Translation: CASSEGAGWGDTQYF.

This chain joins TRBV27 and TRBJ2-1, with D perhaps TRBD1 (5 bases). The V end was cut by 3 bases, the J end by 0 bases, with 6 bases between. Germline V gene data show CDR1 as MNHEY and CDR2 as SMNVEV (reference sequence). This CDR3 is 14 amino acids long. CDR3 amino acids: CASSFRVSYNEQFF. CDR3 coding DNA: TGTGCCAGCAGTTTCAGGGTCTCCTACAATGAGCAGTTCTTC.

This clonotype ranks as medium-sized. The chain couples TRBV19 to TRBJ2-3, with D perhaps TRBD2 (5 bases). Between the trimmed V and J ends, which lost 10 bases and 4 bases, there was a span of 18 bases. This CDR3 spans 14 amino acids. Germline V gene data show CDR1 as LNHDA and CDR2 as SQIVND (reference sequence). The CDR3 DNA reads as TGTGCCACCTCTGTGGTTAGCGAGCCAGATACGCAGTATTTT. Residues: CATSVVSEPDTQYF.

This clonotype was detected a few times. In DNA form, the CDR3 reads TGTGCCAGCACCCCCCTAGCGGGGAGCACAGATACGCAGTATTTT. Translation gives CASTPLAGSTDTQYF. This chain connects TRBV6-2 or TRBV6-3 to TRBJ2-3, with 9 bases that match TRBD2. Germline V CDR1 and CDR2: MNHEY, SVGEGT. The V gene end was trimmed by 7 bases and the J gene end by 0 bases; junction bases not matched to a gene: 5. This CDR3 is built from 15 residues.

In this sample, this clonotype is medium-sized. The chain joins TRBV18 to TRBJ1-3, with a tentative D call TRBD1 (5 bases). The CDR3 is 16 residues long. Deletions cut 2 bases from V and 0 bases from J, with 11 bases between. Per germline, CDR1 KGHSH and CDR2 LQKENI. The CDR3 sequence: CASSPTGGSSGNTIYF. In nucleotides, the CDR3 is TGTGCCAGCTCACCAACAGGAGGGAGCTCTGGAAACACCATATATTTT.